This passage covers 19 T cell receptor beta chains from one sample sequenced in a study of shared clonotypes between healthy human individuals. Only in-frame clones appear in the TCRdb table, and some are missing; sequencing was by immunoSEQ multiplex PCR. The sample holds roughly 500,000 clones, about 96% seen once. Sequenced input: naive CD4+ T cells sorted from blood. Specified subset: CD45RA+ positively selected. These receptors were taken from a woman in her twenties or thirties in good health.

The chain couples TRBV30 to TRBJ2-7, with 7 bases fitting TRBD1. The CDR3 has 14 residues. With 2 bases clipped from V and 1 base from J, the junction kept 5 bases outside the gene matches. CDR1 is GTSNPN, CDR2 SVGIG, per germline (reference sequence). CDR3 loop: CAWSIRTGSYEQYF. CDR3 DNA: TGTGCCTGGAGTATAAGGACAGGATCCTACGAGCAGTACTTC.

CDR3 protein: CASSPTPYEQYF. In DNA form, the CDR3 reads TGTGCCAGCAGTCCGACACCCTACGAGCAGTACTTC. The chain links TRBV27 to TRBJ2-7; D gene ambiguous. Germline V gives CDR1 MNHEY, CDR2 SMNVEV (reference sequence). The CDR3 contains 12 residues. The ends were cut back, 5 bases at V and 2 bases at J, with 7 bases in the middle.

The chain couples TRBV7-9 to TRBJ1-2, with 7 positions matching TRBD1. With 7 bases clipped from V and 4 bases from J, the junction kept 3 bases outside the gene matches. The CDR3 extends over 12 amino acids. Germline CDR1 and CDR2: SEHNR and FQNEAQ (reference sequence). The CDR3 bases are TGTGCCAGCACCCCAGGGGGCTATGGCTACACCTTC. Its translation: CASTPGGYGYTF.

CDR3 loop: CASSLIRYEQYF. In nucleotides, the CDR3 is TGTGCCAGCAGCTTGATACGCTACGAGCAGTACTTC. The rearrangement uses TRBV5-5 and TRBJ2-7; no clear D gene. V gave up 1 base and J gave up 3 bases, with 5 bases separating them. Germline-derived CDR1 and CDR2 are SGHKS and YYEKEE (reference sequence). CDR3 length: 12 amino acids.

V gene TRBV5-5 combines with J gene TRBJ2-6; no clear D gene. The germline gives CDR1 SGHKS, CDR2 YYEKEE (reference sequence). Trimming pared 5 bases from V and 0 bases from J, leaving 12 bases between. The CDR3 totals 16 residues. The CDR3 here is CASRAGIFSGANVLTF. As DNA, the CDR3 is TGTGCCAGCAGGGCCGGTATCTTCTCTGGGGCCAACGTCCTGACTTTC.

The V call is TRBV30, the J call TRBJ1-5; D possibly corresponds to TRBD1 (5 bases). V lost 2 bases to trimming and J lost 2 bases, with 13 bases between them. CDR3 size: 15 residues. Germline assignment: CDR1 GTSNPN and CDR2 SVGIG (reference sequence). CDR3 nucleotides: TGTGCCTGGAGTCTAGTTGGGGGAGGCAATCAGCCCCAGCATTTT. Translated: CAWSLVGGGNQPQHF.

This chain joins TRBV6-5 and TRBJ1-1; no reliable D call. Germline assignment: CDR1 MNHEY and CDR2 SVGAGI. V lost 1 base, J lost 1 base, and 10 bases lay in between. This CDR3 has 15 residues. For the CDR3, the DNA is TGTGCCAGCAGTTACTTTTCTCGGGGGAACACTGAAGCTTTCTTT. As protein: CASSYFSRGNTEAFF.

This chain uses TRBV6-5 with TRBJ1-6; TRBD1 matches at 9 bases. Germline V gene sequence: CDR1 MNHEY, CDR2 SVGAGI. J was trimmed by 9 bases and V by 4 bases; bases with no gene match: 7. The CDR3 loop spans 15 amino acids. The CDR3 is CASSLGGQGPSPLHF. CDR3 nucleotides: TGTGCCAGCAGTTTGGGGGGACAGGGTCCTTCACCCCTCCACTTT.

The CDR3 here is CASSPGRMGYEQYF. The CDR3 region has the DNA TGTGCCAGCAGCCCAGGACGGATGGGCTACGAGCAGTACTTC. The chain carries TRBV7-2 and TRBJ2-5; D gene ambiguous. The last part of the DNA fits TRBJ2-7 better; the J call may be wrong. CDR1 and CDR2 (germline): SGHTA, FQGNSA. The CDR3 consists of 14 residues.

The J gene is TRBJ2-5, the V gene TRBV7-9; D possibly corresponds to TRBD2 (6 bases). V lost 6 bases, J lost 5 bases, and 13 bases lay in between. CDR1 is SEHNR, CDR2 FQNEAQ, per germline (reference sequence). The length of the CDR3 is 13 residues. In nucleotides, the CDR3 is TGTGCCAGCAGGGAACTAGCTGGGGAGACCCAGTACTTC. Protein: CASRELAGETQYF.

This chain joins TRBV19 and TRBJ1-5; tentative D call: TRBD1 (6 bases). The V and J ends lost 0 bases and 9 bases respectively, with 9 bases between them. The CDR3 loop spans 13 amino acids. CDR1 and CDR2 from the germline V gene are LNHDA and SQIVND (reference sequence). CDR3 amino acids: CASSIDGGGPQHF. In DNA form, the CDR3 reads TGTGCCAGTAGTATAGATGGGGGCGGGCCCCAGCATTTT. The full variable domain, in which reference TRBV19 and TRBJ1-5 provide the parts outside the CDR3, is DGGITQSPKYLFRKEGQNVTLSCEQNLNHDAMYWYRQDPGQGLRLIYYSQIVNDFQKGDIAEGYSVSREKKESFPLTVTSAQKNPTAFYLCASSIDGGGPQHFGDGTRLSIL.

The V and J genes are TRBV5-1 and TRBJ2-3; 9 nucleotides align to TRBD2. The J segment lost 3 bases and the V segment lost 0 bases, leaving 2 bases of the junction unmatched. Germline CDR1 SGHRS, CDR2 YFSETQ. The CDR3 totals 15 residues. As DNA, the CDR3 is TGCGCCAGCAGCTTGGGGACTAGCGAGACAGATACGCAGTATTTT. Encoded protein: CASSLGTSETDTQYF.

The rearrangement joins TRBV7-9 to TRBJ2-7; 7 positions match TRBD1. Trimming took 8 bases from V and 2 from J; bases not matched to a gene: 3. This CDR3 contains 12 residues. CDR1 and CDR2 (germline): SEHNR, FQNEAQ (reference sequence). The CDR3 sequence is CASGQVTYEQYF. As DNA, the CDR3 is TGTGCCAGCGGACAGGTGACCTACGAGCAGTACTTC. Combining the CDR3 with reference TRBV7-9 and TRBJ2-7 gives the whole variable domain DTGVSQNPRHKITKRGQNVTFRCDPISEHNRLYWYRQTLGQGPEFLTYFQNEAQLEKSRLLSDRFSAERPKGSFSTLEIQRTEQGDSAMYLCASGQVTYEQYFGPGTRLTVT.

The rearrangement joins TRBV5-4 to TRBJ2-5; 11 bases agree with TRBD2. Trimming cost V 4 bases and J 5 bases; bases outside gene matches: 4. This CDR3 has 14 residues. Germline-derived CDR1 and CDR2 are SGHNT and YYREEE (reference sequence). The CDR3: CASSLTSGSETQYF. The CDR3 DNA is TGTGCCAGCAGCCTAACTAGCGGGAGTGAGACCCAGTACTTC.

In this sample, this clone turned up once. This rearrangement joins TRBV7-9 to TRBJ1-2; no clear D gene. This CDR3 contains 13 residues. V was pared by 4 bases and J by 5 bases, with 11 bases between. From germline, CDR1 is SEHNR and CDR2 FQNEAQ (reference sequence). The CDR3 spells CASSSLAGYGYTF. In DNA, the CDR3 is TGTGCCAGCAGCTCACTAGCCGGATATGGCTACACCTTC.

This chain uses TRBV28 with TRBJ2-7; D is unclear. The V gene's germline CDR1 is MDHEN and CDR2 SYDVKM. V lost 2 bases to trimming and J lost 2 bases, with 7 bases between them. The CDR3 has 13 residues. The CDR3 region is CASSLNRPYEQYF. In nucleotides, the CDR3 is TGTGCCAGCAGTTTAAACAGACCCTACGAGCAGTACTTC. Using reference TRBV28 and TRBJ2-7 for the parts outside the CDR3, the full variable domain is DVKVTQSSRYLVKRTGEKVFLECVQDMDHENMFWYRQDPGLGLRLIYFSYDVKMKEKGDIPEGYSVSREKKERFSLILESASTNQTSMYLCASSLNRPYEQYFGPGTRLTVT.

The rearrangement joins TRBV27 to TRBJ2-1, with 8 bases aligning to TRBD2. Germline trimming cut 3 bases from V and 5 bases from J; bases unmatched to any gene: 15. The germline gives CDR1 MNHEY, CDR2 SMNVEV (reference sequence). The CDR3 contains 18 residues. CDR3 protein: CASSFPPLAGGADNEQFF. CDR3 bases: TGTGCCAGCAGTTTTCCTCCCCTTGCGGGAGGAGCCGACAATGAGCAGTTCTTC.

Turning to this clone: The same CDR3 arises from other DNA sequences in this sample as well. This chain uses TRBV2 with TRBJ2-5; D not resolved. CDR1 SNHLY and CDR2 FYNNEI come from the germline V gene. CDR3 length: 11 residues. Trimming removed 7 bases from V and 0 bases from J, with 3 bases in between. Here the CDR3 reads CASTYQETQYF. CDR3 nucleotides: TGTGCCAGCACCTACCAAGAGACCCAGTACTTC.

The rearrangement joins TRBV18 to TRBJ2-7; 11 nucleotides line up with TRBD2. This CDR3 spans 15 amino acids. With 5 bases clipped from V and 0 bases from J, the junction kept 3 bases outside the gene matches. Germline lookup yields CDR1 KGHSH and CDR2 LQKENI. The CDR3 here is CASSDGLAGSYEQYF. CDR3 nucleotides: TGTGCCAGCTCAGACGGACTAGCGGGCTCCTACGAGCAGTACTTC.